Following are 18 T cell receptor beta chains from one sample sequenced in a study of blood T cells in healthy people across ages. The second PCR ran roughly 6 to 11 cycles with a sample-barcoded 5' primer and J-beta primers. From the 5' RACE reads, TCRdb called clonotypes with MiXCR, one entry per CDR3 protein. Of hundreds of thousands of distinct CDR3 sequences listed, approximately 40% are singletons. Sequenced: blood. The receptors originated from a man older than 75 in good health.

The rearrangement links TRBV6-2 or TRBV6-3 to TRBJ2-1; TRBD2 is a possible D gene (6 bases). The last part of the DNA fits TRBJ2-7 better; the J call may be wrong. Germline CDR1 and CDR2: MNHEY and SVGEGT. The CDR3 runs to 18 residues. CDR3 bases: TGTGCCAGCAGTTACCACTCGGGAGCGGGCCACTCCTACAATGAGCAGTACTTC. This sequence encodes CASSYHSGAGHSYNEQYF.

CDR3 DNA: TGCGCCAGCAGCCAACAACAAGGGACCGGGGAGCTGTTTTTT. Its protein product is CASSQQQGTGELFF. The V gene is TRBV4-1, the J gene TRBJ2-2, with D hard to call. The length of the CDR3 is 14 residues. With 2 bases removed from V and 5 bases from J, the gap between germline ends came to 9 bases. CDR1 MGHRA and CDR2 YSYEKL come from the germline V gene.

This clonotype was counted only a few times. The chain links TRBV10-3 to TRBJ2-1, with 11 positions matching TRBD1. The DNA end lines up better with TRBJ2-7; the J call may be wrong. The CDR3 length is 14 residues. The V gene's germline CDR1 is ENHRY and CDR2 SYGVKD. The CDR3 loop is CAIGRGTGGNEQYF. The CDR3 DNA reads TGTGCCATCGGACGGGGGACAGGGGGGAATGAGCAGTACTTC.

This chain joins TRBV6-1 and TRBJ1-6, with D perhaps TRBD1 (6 bases). CDR3 size: 15 residues. The germline CDR1 and CDR2 sequences are MNHNS and SASEGT. Trimming removed 11 bases from V and 1 base from J, with 15 bases in between. The DNA of the CDR3 is TGTGCCGTAGAAGGGGGTCAATCCTATAATTCACCCCTCCACTTT. The encoded protein is CAVEGGQSYNSPLHF.

This clonotype was detected a few times. The V gene is TRBV4-3, the J gene TRBJ2-3, with D perhaps given as TRBD1 or TRBD2 (5 bases each). The germline gives CDR1 LGHNA, CDR2 YSLEER. The CDR3 length is 14 residues. The V gene lost 4 bases and the J gene lost 6 bases, with 14 bases spanning the gap. CDR3 amino acids: CASSLSWGTDTQYF. CDR3 coding DNA: TGCGCCAGCAGCCTAAGTTGGGGGACGGATACGCAGTATTTT.

At least ten counts were recorded for this clonotype. This sequence joins TRBV18 and TRBJ1-2; TRBD1 matches at 9 bases. The CDR3 totals 16 residues. With V trimmed by 2 bases and J by 7 bases, 11 bases remained unmatched. Germline V gene sequence: CDR1 KGHSH, CDR2 LQKENI. The CDR3, as DNA: TGTGCCAGCTCACCAAACGAGCAGGGACAGGGTTGTGGCTACACCTTC. Amino acids: CASSPNEQGQGCGYTF. The variable domain in full, completed from reference TRBV18 and TRBJ1-2, reads NAGVMQNPRHLVRRRGQEARLRCSPMKGHSHVYWYRQLPEEGLKFMVYLQKENIIDESGMPKERFSAEFPKEGPSILRIQQVVRGDSAAYFCASSPNEQGQGCGYTFGSGTRLTVV.

This chain links TRBV28 with TRBJ1-2; D is unresolved. From germline, CDR1 is MDHEN and CDR2 SYDVKM. V gave up 10 bases and J gave up 0 bases, with 15 bases separating them. The CDR3 sequence is 14 residues long. The CDR3 sequence is CATGGRLANYGYTF. The CDR3 region has the DNA TGTGCCACTGGCGGGCGTCTAGCTAACTATGGCTACACCTTC.

This clonotype has more than one count but fewer than ten. The chain links TRBV10-2 to TRBJ2-3, with D possibly being TRBD1 (6 bases). The CDR3 contains 15 residues. The V end was cut by 7 bases, the J end by 4 bases, with 18 bases between. The germline gives CDR1 WSHSY, CDR2 SAAADI. DNA for the CDR3: TGCGCCAGCACCGAGGACAGTTTTAGTGCAGATACGCAGTATTTT. The encoded protein is CASTEDSFSADTQYF.

This chain links TRBV21-1 with TRBJ1-5. TRBV21-1 is classified as a pseudogene. This CDR3 comprises 15 residues. CDR3 region: CASSGILISNQPQHF. The DNA of the CDR3 is TGTGCCAGCAGCGGGATTCTCATTAGCAATCAGCCCCAGCATTTT.

The chain is built from TRBV6-5 and TRBJ1-1; maybe TRBD1 (6 bases). V gave up 5 bases and J gave up 2 bases, with 9 bases separating them. The germline V gene has CDR1 MNHEY and CDR2 SVGAGI. The CDR3 is 13 amino acids. CDR3 nucleotide sequence: TGTGCCAGCAGTAGGGGGGCCAACACTGAAGCTTTCTTT. It specifies CASSRGANTEAFF.

This chain uses TRBV3-1 with TRBJ2-1; tentatively, D is TRBD1 (5 bases). V gave up 3 bases and J gave up 6 bases, with 12 bases separating them. The length of the CDR3 is 14 residues. The germline gives CDR1 LGHDT, CDR2 YNNKEL (reference sequence). The CDR3 nucleotides read TGTGCCAGCAGCCAGGCCAGGGCCCTCAATGAGCAGTTCTTC. Protein product: CASSQARALNEQFF.

This clonotype was picked up a small number of times. The chain combines TRBV29-1 with TRBJ2-1; TRBD2 aligns across 11 bases. Germline CDR1 is SQVTM and CDR2 is ANQGSEA. V shed 2 bases, J shed 9 bases, and the junction held 12 bases outside the gene matches. The CDR3 is 16 amino acids. The CDR3 nucleotides are TGCAGCGTTGAATGGGGGGGGGGGCTAGCGGGAGGTGAGCAGTTCTTC. Protein product: CSVEWGGGLAGGEQFF.

On this clonotype: The junction departs from the called germline gene at one end, perhaps through a read error. This rearrangement joins TRBV7-2 to TRBJ2-1; TRBD2 agrees at 10 bases. Looked up from germline, CDR1 is SGHTA and CDR2 is FQGNSA. This CDR3 is 16 amino acids long. CDR3 nucleotides: TGTGTCAGCAGCCACTCTAGCGGGGGCTCCTACAATGAGCAGTTCTTC. It yields the protein CVSSHSSGGSYNEQFF.

The rearrangement joins TRBV7-9 to TRBJ2-1; 8 positions agree with TRBD2. This CDR3 contains 16 residues. The junction had 10 bases not matched to a gene; V was cut back by 3 bases and J by 6 bases. From germline, CDR1 is SEHNR and CDR2 FQNEAQ (reference sequence). The CDR3 DNA reads TGTGCCAGCAGCTTCGTCCCGGGACTAGAACCCAATGAGCAGTTCTTC. Its protein product is CASSFVPGLEPNEQFF.

The chain employs TRBV7-2 and TRBJ2-4; maybe TRBD2 (6 bases). This CDR3 comprises 16 residues. V lost 7 bases and J 2 bases, leaving 18 bases between the germline ends. Germline V gene data show CDR1 as SGHTA and CDR2 as FQGNSA. CDR3 nucleotides: TGTGCCAGCACCCCTGGGGGGTCCCCGACCAAAAACATTCAGTACTTC. Translation: CASTPGGSPTKNIQYF.

The V call is TRBV29-1, the J call TRBJ1-1, with no clear D. Deletions cut 4 bases from V and 4 bases from J, with 7 bases between. The CDR3 is 11 amino acids. Germline loops: CDR1 SQVTM, CDR2 ANQGSEA. CDR3 region: CSVGRATEAFF. In nucleotides, the CDR3 is TGCAGCGTTGGAAGAGCCACTGAAGCTTTCTTT. The variable domain in full, with the rest retrieved from reference TRBV29-1 and TRBJ1-1, is SAVISQKPSRDICQRGTSLTIQCQVDSQVTMMFWYRQQPGQSLTLIATANQGSEATYESGFVIDKFPISRPNLTFSTLTVSNMSPEDSSIYLCSVGRATEAFFGQGTRLTVV.

This chain uses TRBV6-2 or TRBV6-3 with TRBJ2-2, with D possibly matching TRBD2 (6 bases). Trimming left V 2 bases short and J 6 bases short, with 10 bases between. The CDR3 spans 14 residues. Germline V gives CDR1 MNHEY, CDR2 SVGEGT. This CDR3 is CASSYGASAGELFF. Written as DNA, the CDR3 is TGTGCCAGCAGTTACGGGGCTAGCGCCGGGGAGCTGTTTTTT.

This clonotype was seen more than once but under ten times. The CDR3 protein is CASSRMGGRNTIYF. Here the CDR3 DNA reads TGTGCCAGCAGCCGCATGGGGGGGAGAAACACCATATATTTT. This rearrangement joins TRBV7-2 to TRBJ1-3, with TRBD1 as a possible D gene (5 bases). Germline V gene sequence: CDR1 SGHTA, CDR2 FQGNSA. This CDR3 is 14 amino acids long. Trimming shortened V by 5 bases and J by 5 bases, and 13 bases separated the two germline ends.